This TCR beta chain appears in the sequencing data of a study of T-cell reconstitution after alpha-beta-depleted transplantation in children. V gave up 4 bases and J gave up 9 bases; unmatched junction bases: 6. CDR1 and CDR2 from the germline V gene are SGHRS and YFSETQ. The CDR3 extends over 14 amino acids. TCRbeta library construction was performed incorporating unique molecular identifiers. TCRdb redid the calling of the PCR reads with MiXCR, one entry per CDR3 protein. The sample includes around 410,000 distinct CDR3 sequences, approximately 11% seen only once; the top ten take 4.5% to 7%. Sample: PBMCs from the stem cell graft donor, taken from the stem cell graft. The genes are TRBV5-1 and TRBJ1-5, with 11 bases fitting TRBD1. The clonotype comes from a human donor who donated a stem cell graft to a child with acute myeloid leukemia. The CDR3 nucleotides read TGCGCCAGCAGCGCGGGACAGGGGGAAAGGCCCCAGCATTTT. As protein: CASSAGQGERPQHF. The full variable domain, completed using reference TRBV5-1 and TRBJ1-5, is KAGVTQTPRYLIKTRGQQVTLSCSPISGHRSVSWYQQTPGQGLQFLFEYFSETQRNKGNFPGRFSGRQFSNSRSEMNVSTLELGDSALYLCASSAGQGERPQHFGDGTRLSIL.